These T cell receptor beta chains were read from a single sample in a study of Ad26.COV2.S vaccination and SARS-CoV-2 variants. Some clones are missing from TCRdb's copy, which holds only in-frame ones; the method was immunoSEQ multiplex PCR. The sample shows around 420,000 clones, approximately 90% of them seen only once. Material: peripheral blood, obtained in a trial of Ad26.COV2.S vaccine versus placebo. Every receptor here comes from a person between 18 and 65 years old who received the Ad26.COV2.S COVID-19 vaccine or a placebo. CDR3s include the opening cysteine and the closing phenylalanine or tryptophan. A D gene is named only where the DNA matches it firmly. Rows may omit the clone size; those that give it use once, few, many or a size class.

d_call,clone_size,v_call,j_call,cdr3_nt,cdr3_aa
NA,few,TRBV7-2,TRBJ1-6,TGTGCCAGCAGCGCATTGATTATTTCACCCCTCCACTTT,CASSALIISPLHF
NA,NA,TRBV19,TRBJ2-1,TGTGCCAGTAGTATCAGACCGCTTAACTACAATGAGCAGTTCTTC,CASSIRPLNYNEQFF
TRBD2,NA,TRBV11-2,TRBJ2-3,TGTGCCAGCAGTTACGCCGGACTAGCGAGAAGCACAGATACGCAGTATTTT,CASSYAGLARSTDTQYF
NA,NA,TRBV15,TRBJ1-5,TGTGCCACCAGCAATGGGGGGACAAGCAATCAGCCCCAGCATTTT,CATSNGGTSNQPQHF
NA,NA,TRBV5-4,TRBJ1-4,TGTGCCAGCAGCTTGGACTCGGGTGCACTGTTTTTT,CASSLDSGALFF
TRBD2,NA,TRBV15,TRBJ2-7,TGTGCCACCAGCAGGACCTTAGAGACTAGCGGGGGCAGTATGCCCTACGAGCAGTACTTC,CATSRTLETSGGSMPYEQYF
NA,once,TRBV21-1,TRBJ1-5,TGTGCCAGCAGCAAAGCTTCTTCACCTAGCAATCAGCCCCAGCATTTT,CASSKASSPSNQPQHF
TRBD1,NA,TRBV7-3,TRBJ2-3,TGTGCCAGCAGCCAGGGACAGAGCAGCACAGATACGCAGTATTTT,CASSQGQSSTDTQYF
NA,few,TRBV3-1/TRBV3-2,TRBJ1-1,TGTGCCAGCAGCCAAGAAGCGGTGTGGACTGAAGCTTTCTTT,CASSQEAVWTEAFF
TRBD1,NA,TRBV5-1,TRBJ1-1,TGCGCCAGCAGCTTAGGGGGACAGCATTTCAACACTGAAGCTTTCTTT,CASSLGGQHFNTEAFF
NA,NA,TRBV5-1,TRBJ2-3,TGCGCCAGCAGCTTCGGCCAGAGCACAGATACGCAGTATTTT,CASSFGQSTDTQYF
NA,once,TRBV28,TRBJ2-1,TGTGCCAGCAGTGCCTTCGACAGGAATGAGCAGTTCTTC,CASSAFDRNEQFF
TRBD1,NA,TRBV28,TRBJ1-1,TGTGCCAGCAGTTCCGCCAGGGGGGTGGATGAAGCTTTCTTT,CASSSARGVDEAFF
NA,NA,TRBV4-3,TRBJ2-7,TGCGCCAGCAGCCAAAGTGGGGGGCGAAGCTACGAGCAGTACTTC,CASSQSGGRSYEQYF
NA,NA,TRBV5-1,TRBJ2-7,TGCGCCAGCAGCTTAGGGGGGGTTGGACAACAGTACTTC,CASSLGGVGQQYF
NA,NA,TRBV3-1/TRBV3-2,TRBJ2-7,TGTGCCAGCAGCCAGGATCGACTAGTGCTCGAGCAGTACTTC,CASSQDRLVLEQYF
TRBD2,once,TRBV20-1,TRBJ2-7,TGCAGTGCTAGTACTGGAGCGGGGCGGGACGAGCAGTACTTC,CSASTGAGRDEQYF
NA,NA,TRBV28,TRBJ1-2,TGTGCCAGCAGTTCCCCGAATCCTGGGTTATGGGACTATGGCTACACCTTC,CASSSPNPGLWDYGYTF
TRBD2,NA,TRBV7-6,TRBJ2-3,TGTGCCAGCAGCTTGGGAGCGGGGGGAACCAATCATACGCAGTATTTT,CASSLGAGGTNHTQYF
NA,NA,TRBV5-1,TRBJ2-7,TGCGCCAGCGGCGGGACAGAGTCCTACGAGCAGTACTTC,CASGGTESYEQYF
NA,NA,TRBV30,TRBJ1-3,TGTGCCTGGAGCCTCGGACAGACTGGAAACACCATATATTTT,CAWSLGQTGNTIYF
TRBD2,NA,TRBV4-1,TRBJ2-7,TGCGCCAGCAGCCAAGAAACCCTTTTGGTAGTAGGGACTAGCGGGTACGAGCAGTACTTC,CASSQETLLVVGTSGYEQYF
NA,NA,TRBV4-1,TRBJ2-7,TGCGCCAGCAGCCACCAAAATGGGGGTCGCCGCGACGAGCAGTACTTC,CASSHQNGGRRDEQYF
NA,NA,TRBV9,TRBJ2-1,TGTGCCAGCAGCGTAGACAGGAGTATGAATGAGCAGTTCTTC,CASSVDRSMNEQFF
NA,NA,TRBV7-9,TRBJ2-2,TGTGCCAGCAGCTTAGCGGGACAGAACACCGGGGAGCTGTTTTTT,CASSLAGQNTGELFF
NA,NA,TRBV4-2,TRBJ1-1,TGTGCCAGCAGCCAAGATGAAAAGGGGGGCACTGAAGCTTTCTTT,CASSQDEKGGTEAFF
TRBD1,few,TRBV5-6,TRBJ2-1,TGTGCCAGCAGCAAAGGGACAGCTTACAATGAGCAGTTCTTC,CASSKGTAYNEQFF
NA,NA,TRBV10-3,TRBJ1-2,TGTGCCATCAGTGTCCTCCCGGGAGGAGACAGCCTCTATGGCTACACCTTC,CAISVLPGGDSLYGYTF
NA,NA,TRBV19,TRBJ1-1,TGTGCCAGTAATGTCGGGGGGCCCCACACTGAAGCTTTCTTT,CASNVGGPHTEAFF
NA,NA,TRBV28,TRBJ2-1,TGTGCCAGCAGTTTATTAGCCCGACGGGATGAGCAGTTCTTC,CASSLLARRDEQFF
TRBD1,NA,TRBV24-1,TRBJ1-2,TGTGCCACCAGTGGCAGGGGGCCTTTCGGGGGCTACACCTTC,CATSGRGPFGGYTF
NA,NA,TRBV7-3,TRBJ1-1,TGTGCCAGCAGCTTTAATGGGGATCCGGGCACTGAAGCTTTCTTT,CASSFNGDPGTEAFF
NA,NA,TRBV2,TRBJ1-5,TGTGCCAGCAGTGAAGCTGAATGGGGGGGAAGACAAACCATTCTCCATAGCAATCAGCCCCAGCATTTT,CASSEAEWGGRQTILHSNQPQHF
NA,NA,TRBV2,TRBJ2-1,TGTGCCAGCAGTGAGGGAGCCTACAATGAGCAGTTCTTC,CASSEGAYNEQFF
NA,once,TRBV29-1,TRBJ2-1,TGCAGCGTTGTCATGGGGGTCTTGGATGAGCAGTTCTTC,CSVVMGVLDEQFF
NA,NA,TRBV5-1,TRBJ2-7,TGCGCCAGCAAAGGCTACTACGAGCAGTACTTC,CASKGYYEQYF
NA,NA,TRBV6-5,TRBJ2-7,TGTGCCAGCAGGCCCGGGACGGGCGAGCAGTACTTC,CASRPGTGEQYF
NA,once,TRBV5-4,TRBJ1-4,TGTGCCAGCAGCTCGGCCTTTAATGAAAAACTGTTTTTT,CASSSAFNEKLFF
NA,NA,TRBV5-1,TRBJ1-1,TGCGCCAGCGCTATTAACCTGAACACTGAAGCTTTCTTT,CASAINLNTEAFF
NA,NA,TRBV11-2,TRBJ2-6,TGTGCCAGCGCCCCTGACTCTGGGGCCAACGTCCTGACTTTC,CASAPDSGANVLTF
TRBD2,NA,TRBV6-2/TRBV6-3,TRBJ2-7,TGTGCCAGCAGTTATACCGGGACTAGCGTCGAGCAGTACTTC,CASSYTGTSVEQYF
NA,NA,TRBV7-6,TRBJ1-3,TGTGCCAGCAGCCAAAGGTGGCAGGGGCGAGATGGAAACACCATATATTTT,CASSQRWQGRDGNTIYF
NA,NA,TRBV10-2,TRBJ2-6,TGCGCCAGCAGTGAGTTGACAGGTTCTGGGGCCAACGTCCTGACTTTC,CASSELTGSGANVLTF
TRBD2,NA,TRBV28,TRBJ2-3,TGTGCCAGCAGTCAGACTAGCGGGGGGACAGATACGCAGTATTTT,CASSQTSGGTDTQYF
NA,NA,TRBV5-1,TRBJ1-1,TGCGCCAGCAGCTTGGCCTTACAGAACACTGAAGCTTTCTTT,CASSLALQNTEAFF
NA,NA,TRBV6-2/TRBV6-3,TRBJ1-6,TGTGCCAGCAGTCCAGGGACGGGTTTCGTTTCTGATTCACCCCTCCACTTT,CASSPGTGFVSDSPLHF
NA,NA,TRBV5-4,TRBJ2-7,TGTGCCAGCAGCGGGAGAGGGTCTTCATTATCCTACGAGCAGTACTTC,CASSGRGSSLSYEQYF
TRBD1,NA,TRBV27,TRBJ2-7,TGTGCCAGCAGTCCGGGACAGGGGATGGTCTACGAGCAGTACTTC,CASSPGQGMVYEQYF
NA,NA,TRBV6-5,TRBJ2-1,TGTGCCAGCAACGACCAGGGGAGAAGTGAGCAGTTCTTC,CASNDQGRSEQFF
NA,NA,TRBV27,TRBJ1-6,TGTGCCAGCAGTTTATGGGGATCACCCCTCCACTTT,CASSLWGSPLHF
NA,NA,TRBV6-2/TRBV6-3,TRBJ1-2,TGTGCCAGCAGTTACCCAGGTCAGGCGCCCTATGGCTACACCTTC,CASSYPGQAPYGYTF
TRBD1,NA,TRBV28,TRBJ1-2,TGTGCCAGCAGAATAGACAGGGGGGTTAACTATGGCTACACCTTC,CASRIDRGVNYGYTF
NA,NA,TRBV19,TRBJ2-1,TGTGCCAGTAGCGGGGTATCCTACAATGAGCAGTTCTTC,CASSGVSYNEQFF